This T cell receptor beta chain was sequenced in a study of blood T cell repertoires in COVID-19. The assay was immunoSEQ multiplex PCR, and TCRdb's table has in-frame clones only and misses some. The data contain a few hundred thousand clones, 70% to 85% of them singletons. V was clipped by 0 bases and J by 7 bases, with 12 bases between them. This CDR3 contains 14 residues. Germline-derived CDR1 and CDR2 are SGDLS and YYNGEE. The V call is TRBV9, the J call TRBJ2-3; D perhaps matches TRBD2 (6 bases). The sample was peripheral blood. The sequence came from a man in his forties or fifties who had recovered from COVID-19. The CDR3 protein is CASSVVAGSNTQYF. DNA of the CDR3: TGTGCCAGCAGCGTAGTTGCCGGGAGCAATACGCAGTATTTT.